This T cell receptor beta chain came from a study of control samples from healthy donors and cancer patients. Trimming pared 6 bases from V and 8 bases from J, leaving 20 bases between. Germline V lookup: CDR1 SGHAT, CDR2 FQNNGV. This CDR3 comprises 15 residues. Sequencing was performed with immunoSEQ multiplex PCR; in TCRdb, only in-frame clones are kept and a portion is missing. Here the sample spans 75,000 to 100,000 clones, about nine tenths being singletons. This receptor was obtained from a human donor in good health. The donor label of this sample is uncertain. The source material was blood. The chain uses TRBV11-2 and TRBJ1-3, with D perhaps TRBD1 (6 bases). The DNA of the CDR3 is TGTGCCAGCAGACGCCCGGGACTACAGGGAGACACCATATATTTT. Encoded protein: CASRRPGLQGDTIYF. The full variable domain, with the rest looked up from reference TRBV11-2 and TRBJ1-3, is EAGVAQSPRYKIIEKRQSVAFWCNPISGHATLYWYQQILGQGPKLLIQFQNNGVVDDSQLPKDRFSAERLKGVDSTLKIQPAKLEDSAVYLCASRRPGLQGDTIYFGEGSWLTVV.